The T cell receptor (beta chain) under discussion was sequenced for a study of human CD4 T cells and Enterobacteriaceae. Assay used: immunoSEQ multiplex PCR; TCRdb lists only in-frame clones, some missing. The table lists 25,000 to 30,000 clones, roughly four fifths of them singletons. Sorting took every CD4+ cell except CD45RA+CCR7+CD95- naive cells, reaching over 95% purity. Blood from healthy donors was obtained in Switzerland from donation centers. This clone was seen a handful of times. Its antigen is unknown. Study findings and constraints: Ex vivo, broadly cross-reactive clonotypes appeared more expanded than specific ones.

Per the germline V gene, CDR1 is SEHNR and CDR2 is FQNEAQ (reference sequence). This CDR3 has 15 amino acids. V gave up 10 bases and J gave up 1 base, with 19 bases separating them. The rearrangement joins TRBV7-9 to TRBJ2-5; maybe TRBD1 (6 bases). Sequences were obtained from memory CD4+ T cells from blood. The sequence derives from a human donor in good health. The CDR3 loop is CATSGDIWRQETQYF. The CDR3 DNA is TGTGCCACCAGTGGGGACATCTGGCGCCAAGAGACCCAGTACTTC.